The present entry profiles one T cell receptor (beta chain) with its context. The data were obtained in a study of control samples from healthy donors and cancer patients. Sequencing used immunoSEQ multiplex PCR; TCRdb keeps in-frame clones, though not all of them. The data contain some 90,000 clones, approximately 93% of them seen just once; the ten biggest clones take up roughly 0.92%. J gave up 7 bases and V 0 bases, and 11 bases lay outside the gene matches. The germline V gene has CDR1 LNHNV and CDR2 YYDKDF (reference sequence). This CDR3 is 17 amino acids long. This TCR derives from a woman aged 25-40 years in good health. This chain joins TRBV15 and TRBJ2-1, with TRBD2 identical over 8 bases. The sample taken for sequencing was blood. CDR3 DNA: TGTGCCACCAGCAGAGAACTAACGAGCGGGAGAGGTAATGAGCAGTTCTTC. Translation gives CATSRELTSGRGNEQFF.